This TCR beta chain was sequenced during a study of blood T cell repertoires in COVID-19. On the study more broadly: The United States, Italy and Spain provided the acute and convalescent COVID-19 samples. T cells, B-cell-depleted T cells, or PBMCs supplied cDNA or gDNA.

As handled by the study authors: Counts of nucleated cells, estimated from reference gene primer amplification, were obtained. The table came from immunoSEQ multiplex PCR; TCRdb's copy has only in-frame clones and leaves some out. V and J calls and clone size are given by that table; D and trimming were obtained from the DNA. Of 200,000 to 250,000 clones in the sample, more than 80% were seen once. Enrolment of Seattle patients took place during active infection, and they were followed longitudinally. The sequence came from a woman aged 25 to 39 with COVID-19, enrolled during active disease. The specimen was peripheral blood.

CDR3 loop: CAWSGGIHGYTF. The CDR3 DNA reads as TGTGCCTGGTCCGGGGGTATCCATGGCTACACCTTC. The chain joins TRBV30 to TRBJ1-2; weak D call: TRBD1 (5 bases). This CDR3 contains 12 residues. Germline CDR1 GTSNPN, CDR2 SVGIG (reference sequence). V shed 5 bases and J shed 6 bases, with 13 bases lying between them.